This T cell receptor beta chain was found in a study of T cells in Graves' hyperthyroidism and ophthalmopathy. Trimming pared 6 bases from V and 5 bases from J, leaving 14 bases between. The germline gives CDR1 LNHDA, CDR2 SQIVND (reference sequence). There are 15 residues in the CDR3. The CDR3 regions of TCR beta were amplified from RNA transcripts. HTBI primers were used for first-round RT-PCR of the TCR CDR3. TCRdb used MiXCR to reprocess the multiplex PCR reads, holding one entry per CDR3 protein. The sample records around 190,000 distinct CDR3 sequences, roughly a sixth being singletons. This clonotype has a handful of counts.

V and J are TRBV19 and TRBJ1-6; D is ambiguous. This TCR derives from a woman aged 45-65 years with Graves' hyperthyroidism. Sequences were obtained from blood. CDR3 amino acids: CASRNAPLDNSPLHF. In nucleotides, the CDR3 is TGTGCCAGTAGAAATGCGCCGTTGGATAATTCACCCCTCCACTTT.